This TCR beta chain appears in the sequencing data of a study of T cell changes during pregnancy in multiple sclerosis. TCRdb's copy holds only in-frame clones and misses some; the assay was immunoSEQ multiplex PCR. The data show about 57,000 clones, 91% seen once. This CDR3 is built from 15 residues. CDR1 and CDR2 (germline): MNHEY, SVGAGI. V trimming: 6 bases; J trimming: 2 bases; junction bases outside the gene matches: 8. This TCR came from a female donor in good health, enrolled as a control in a pregnancy study. The material was peripheral blood, obtained after pregnancy. This chain links TRBV6-5 with TRBJ1-2; 8 bases are a match to TRBD1. The CDR3 spells CASSPTQGANYGYTF. The CDR3 DNA reads as TGTGCCAGCAGCCCAACCCAGGGGGCCAACTATGGCTACACCTTC.